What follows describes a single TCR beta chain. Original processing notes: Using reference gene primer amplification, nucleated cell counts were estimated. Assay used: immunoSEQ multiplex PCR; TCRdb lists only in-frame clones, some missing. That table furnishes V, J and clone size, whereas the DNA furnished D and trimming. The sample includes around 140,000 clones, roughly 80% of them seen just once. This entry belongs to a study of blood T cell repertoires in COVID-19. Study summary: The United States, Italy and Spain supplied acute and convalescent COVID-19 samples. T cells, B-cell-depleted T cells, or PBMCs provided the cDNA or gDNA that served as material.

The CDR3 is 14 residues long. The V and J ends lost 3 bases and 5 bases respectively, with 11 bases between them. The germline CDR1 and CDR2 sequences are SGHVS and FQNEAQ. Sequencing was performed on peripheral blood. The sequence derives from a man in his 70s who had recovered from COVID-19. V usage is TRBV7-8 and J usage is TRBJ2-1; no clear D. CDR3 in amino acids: CASSFDRLDNEQFF. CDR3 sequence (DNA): TGTGCCAGCAGCTTCGACCGACTTGACAATGAGCAGTTCTTC.